The sequence of this TCR beta chain was determined in a study of cytotoxic CD8 clonotypes in ibrutinib-treated CLL (dated by TCRdb to the early 2020s). Study-level background: The cohort was composed of 10 to 11 relapsed/refractory and about 15 treatment-naive patients; IGHV unmutated status was identified in around 17 patients. Cryopreserved peripheral blood mononuclear cells were collected at three points: before therapy, at response, and at either sustained remission or disease progression. Partial responses were observed in some 24 patients and complete responses in 2; after a median follow-up of about 69 months, remission was maintained in 15 or so patients and progression was observed in about twelve. Longitudinal samples were available for about 30% of the 86 trial participants. All remission and progressive disease samples were collected while patients were still receiving ibrutinib. Samples at response were collected after a median of roughly 13 months of treatment, with a range of about 6 to 40 months. On average, each sample had 255,043 productive templates and more than 75,000 productive rearrangements.

Each clonotype received, on average, 10x coverage in deep resolution sequencing performed on a MiSeq, where the target depth lay between 1 in 1 million and 1 in 200,000 T cells. TCR beta libraries were generated with the immunoSEQ hsTCRB Kit. Per the authors' processing: ImmunoSEQ Data Assistant and ImmunoSEQ Analyzer were used for data analysis, and V, D and J genes were assigned according to IMGT definitions. Clonality, with values ranging from 0 to 1, was calculated as one minus the normalized Shannon entropy of productive rearrangement frequencies. Only overrepresented clonotypes making up at least 0.05% of each patient's repertoire were included in the public clonotype analysis. Roughly 13 age-matched healthy donor repertoires from immuneACCESS served as clonality controls. TCRdb limited this immuneACCESS table to in-frame rearrangements with V and J called. A share of clones is missing; checked studies link under half to unresolved V genes, and the rest is unexplained. D and trimming were read from the DNA, whereas the V and J calls and clone size are those reported in that table. For this sample the table gives 140,000 to 150,000 clones, of which 76% were detected only once. 4.5% to 6% of the sample comes from the top ten.

A remark on this clone: Its antigen target is currently unknown. No per-base quality is available; no much larger clone lies one base away.

Per the publication, the time point label means: 20 to 25 months on ibrutinib. For TCR beta library preparation, roughly 2.2 micrograms of genomic DNA were isolated from cryopreserved PBMCs. Longitudinal blood samples from CLL patients receiving ibrutinib monotherapy were subjected to high-throughput TCR beta sequencing. The patients took part in an open-label, single-center phase 2 trial of ibrutinib monotherapy. Study-wide findings and limitations: Clonality increased at ibrutinib response, stayed stable in sustained remission, and fell back toward baseline at progression. Public clonotypes were found to be uncommon and were observed to contract or remain stable during treatment; the increase in clonality was shown to reflect expansion of private clonotypes at ibrutinib response. At baseline, clonality was higher than in age-matched healthy donors and showed a strong correlation with circulating CD8+ T-cell counts. Sampling times were not matched between sustained-remission and progressing patients, and lymph node repertoires were not studied.

This TCR came from a human donor with chronic lymphocytic leukemia. The sample consisted of PBMCs, taken after 24 months of ibrutinib treatment.

The CDR3 reads as follows: CASSELGSDEQFF. The DNA sequence follows: TGTGCCAGCAGTGAGTTGGGTTCGGATGAGCAGTTCTTC. This sequence uses TRBV25-1 and TRBJ2-1, with no confidently assigned D gene. Trimming costs V 3 bases and J 8 bases, and their ends lie 11 bases apart. Measured from the cysteine to the phenylalanine, the CDR3 is 13 residues long. The kept DNA is CDR3 alone, 39 bases in frame from the first base. Sequences MGHDK (CDR1) and SYGVNS (CDR2) are obtained from the germline V gene.